This TCR beta chain stems from a study of T cells after yellow fever vaccination. In the study overall: Low-cell-number fractions underwent preparation using SMART-Seq v4 Ultra Low Input. The study's findings and limits: Contamination by abundant bulk-population clonotypes could be present in FACS-sorted repertoires. The booster response re-showed most primary clones: over 95% CD4, around 85% CD8.

The V segment lost 5 bases and the J segment 3 bases; nucleotides outside the gene matches: 10. Looked up from germline, CDR1 is SEHNR and CDR2 is FQNEAQ (reference sequence). The CDR3 has 16 residues. This clonotype was detected ten times or more. Its target is unknown. In making TCR cDNA, 5'RACE template switching added a universal primer site and UMIs to it. MiXCR was run by TCRdb on the 5' RACE reads, yielding one entry per CDR3 protein. The sample consists of under 150,000 distinct CDR3 sequences, approximately 7.7% of them appearing once. This material consisted of CD4+ T cells sorted from PBMCs, taken 5 days after the yellow fever booster vaccination. The clonotype was recovered from a man under 40 who received the YFV17D yellow fever vaccine. The chain couples TRBV7-9 to TRBJ2-1; TRBD2 agrees at 7 bases. This CDR3 reads CASSPTSGTFYNEQFF. The CDR3 DNA sequence: TGTGCCAGCAGCCCAACAAGCGGGACGTTCTACAATGAGCAGTTCTTC.